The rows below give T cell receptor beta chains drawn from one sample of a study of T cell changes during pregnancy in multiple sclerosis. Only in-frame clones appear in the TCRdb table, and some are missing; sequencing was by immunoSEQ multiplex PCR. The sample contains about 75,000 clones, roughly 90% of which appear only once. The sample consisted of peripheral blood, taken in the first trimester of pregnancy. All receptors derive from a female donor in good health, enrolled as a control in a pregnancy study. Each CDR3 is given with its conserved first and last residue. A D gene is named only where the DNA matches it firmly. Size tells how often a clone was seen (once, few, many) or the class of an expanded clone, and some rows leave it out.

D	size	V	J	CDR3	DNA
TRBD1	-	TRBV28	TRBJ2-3	CASTTSTGATSLFTDTQYF	TGTGCCAGCACCACTTCGACAGGGGCAACAAGCTTATTCACAGATACGCAGTATTTT
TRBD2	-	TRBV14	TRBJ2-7	CASSQEGDLSGRVRNEQYF	TGTGCCAGCAGCCAAGAAGGCGACTTAAGCGGGAGGGTCAGGAACGAGCAGTACTTC
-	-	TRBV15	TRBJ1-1	CATSREPWANTEAFF	TGTGCCACCAGCAGAGAGCCTTGGGCAAACACTGAAGCTTTCTTT
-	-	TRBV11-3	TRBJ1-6	CASTARGGNSPLHF	TGTGCCAGCACCGCCCGGGGGGGGAATTCACCCCTCCACTTT
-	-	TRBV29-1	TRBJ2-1	CSARSGTNEQFF	TGCAGCGCCCGTAGCGGCACTAATGAGCAGTTCTTC
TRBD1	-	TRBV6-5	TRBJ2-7	CASSRGQGRSYEQYF	TGTGCCAGCAGTCGGGGACAGGGACGCTCCTACGAGCAGTACTTC
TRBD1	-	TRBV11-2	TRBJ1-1	CASSSFRTGPALNTEAFF	TGTGCCAGCAGCTCATTTCGGACAGGCCCTGCTTTGAACACTGAAGCTTTCTTT
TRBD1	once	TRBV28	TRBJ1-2	CASSFPGQGDYGYTF	TGTGCCAGCAGTTTCCCGGGACAGGGGGACTATGGCTACACCTTC
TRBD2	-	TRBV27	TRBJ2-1	CASSAGTSGLNEQFF	TGTGCCAGCAGTGCCGGGACTAGTGGGCTCAATGAGCAGTTCTTC